This T cell receptor beta chain was retrieved from a study of cytomegalovirus exposure and HLA in healthy donors. Study-level findings and limits: As confirmed in vitro, a few CMV-associated chains were specific for CMV antigens. The study put about 180 TCR beta chains on its list as cytomegalovirus-associated. Cytomegalovirus status was reportedly diagnosed by the classifier with high specificity and sensitivity. Subsequent analysis of the approximately 110 validation repertoires found a tendency for first-cohort TCR clusters to co-occur.

About this clone itself: Antigen unknown.

The table came from immunoSEQ multiplex PCR; TCRdb's copy has only in-frame clones and leaves some out. The sample records fewer than 150,000 clones, 70% to 90% being singletons. This CDR3 spans 12 amino acids. Trimming cost V 5 bases and J 10 bases; bases outside gene matches: 5. Germline V gives CDR1 WNHNN, CDR2 SYGVQD (reference sequence). This rearrangement joins TRBV10-1 to TRBJ2-1; 7 bases match TRBD1. Input material: PBMCs. The receptor comes from a man aged 18 to 29 in good health and CMV-seropositive. The CDR3 nucleotides read TGCGCCAGCAGTAATAGACAGGGCGAGCAGTTCTTC. Translating it yields CASSNRQGEQFF.